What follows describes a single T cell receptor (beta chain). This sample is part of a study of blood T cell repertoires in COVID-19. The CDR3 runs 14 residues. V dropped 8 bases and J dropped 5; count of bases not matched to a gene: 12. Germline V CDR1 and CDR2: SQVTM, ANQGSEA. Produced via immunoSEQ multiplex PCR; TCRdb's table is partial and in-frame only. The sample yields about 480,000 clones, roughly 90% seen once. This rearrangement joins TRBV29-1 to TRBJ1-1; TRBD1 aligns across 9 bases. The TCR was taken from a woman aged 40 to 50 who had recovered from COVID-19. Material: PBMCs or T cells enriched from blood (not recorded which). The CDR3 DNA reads TGCAGCACCATGACAGGACAGGGGATGACTGAAGCTTTCTTT. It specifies CSTMTGQGMTEAFF.